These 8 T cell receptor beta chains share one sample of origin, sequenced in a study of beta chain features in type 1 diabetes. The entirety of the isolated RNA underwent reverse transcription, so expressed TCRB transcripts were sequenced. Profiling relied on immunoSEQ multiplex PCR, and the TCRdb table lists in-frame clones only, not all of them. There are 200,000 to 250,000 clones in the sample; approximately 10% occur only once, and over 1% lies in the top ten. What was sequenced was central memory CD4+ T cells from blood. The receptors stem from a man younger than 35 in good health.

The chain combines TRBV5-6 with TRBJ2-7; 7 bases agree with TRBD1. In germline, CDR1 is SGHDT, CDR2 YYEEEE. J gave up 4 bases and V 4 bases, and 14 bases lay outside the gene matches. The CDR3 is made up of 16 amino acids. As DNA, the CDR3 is TGTGCCAGCAGCGGGGGTCCAGGACAGGACCTATACGAGCAGTACTTC. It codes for CASSGGPGQDLYEQYF.

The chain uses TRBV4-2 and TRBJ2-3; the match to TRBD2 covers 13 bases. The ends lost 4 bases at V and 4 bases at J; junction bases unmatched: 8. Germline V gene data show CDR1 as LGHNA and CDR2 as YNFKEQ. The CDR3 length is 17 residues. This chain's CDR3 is CASSLGLAGEVADTQYF. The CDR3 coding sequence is TGTGCCAGCAGCCTAGGACTAGCGGGAGAGGTCGCAGATACGCAGTATTTT.

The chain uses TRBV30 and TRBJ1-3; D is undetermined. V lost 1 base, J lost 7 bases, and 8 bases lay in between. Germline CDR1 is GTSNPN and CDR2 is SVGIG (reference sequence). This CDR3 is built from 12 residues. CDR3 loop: CAWSGSGNTIYF. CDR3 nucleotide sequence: TGTGCCTGGAGTGGATCGGGCAACACCATATATTTT.

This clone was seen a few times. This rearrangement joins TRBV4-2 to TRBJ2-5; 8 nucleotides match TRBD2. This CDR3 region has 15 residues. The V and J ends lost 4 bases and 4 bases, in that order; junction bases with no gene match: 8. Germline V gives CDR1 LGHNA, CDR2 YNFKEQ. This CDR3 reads CASSPLTSDIETQYF. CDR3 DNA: TGTGCCAGCAGCCCCCTGACTAGCGACATAGAGACCCAGTACTTC.

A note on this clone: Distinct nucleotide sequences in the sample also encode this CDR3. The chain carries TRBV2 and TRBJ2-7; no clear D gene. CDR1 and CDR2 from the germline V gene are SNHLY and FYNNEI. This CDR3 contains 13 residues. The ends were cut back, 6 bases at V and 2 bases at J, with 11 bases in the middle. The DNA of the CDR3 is TGTGCCAGCAGCCCCGGTAGGGCCTACGAGCAGTACTTC. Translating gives CASSPGRAYEQYF.

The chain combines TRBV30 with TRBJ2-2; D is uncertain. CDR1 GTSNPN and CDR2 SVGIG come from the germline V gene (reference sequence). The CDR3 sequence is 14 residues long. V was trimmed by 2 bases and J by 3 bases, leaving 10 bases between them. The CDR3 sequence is CAWSLATDTGELFF. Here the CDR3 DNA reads TGTGCCTGGAGTTTGGCCACGGACACCGGGGAGCTGTTTTTT.

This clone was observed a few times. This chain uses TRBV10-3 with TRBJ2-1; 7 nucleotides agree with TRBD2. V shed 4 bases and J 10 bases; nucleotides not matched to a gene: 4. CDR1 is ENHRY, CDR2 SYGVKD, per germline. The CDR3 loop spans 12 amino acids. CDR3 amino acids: CAISGQGGEQFF. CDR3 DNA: TGTGCCATCAGTGGTCAGGGAGGGGAGCAGTTCTTC.

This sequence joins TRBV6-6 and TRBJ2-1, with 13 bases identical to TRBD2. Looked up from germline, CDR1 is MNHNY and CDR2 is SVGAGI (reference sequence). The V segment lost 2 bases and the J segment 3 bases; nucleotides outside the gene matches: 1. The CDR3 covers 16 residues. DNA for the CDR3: TGTGCCAGCAGTTACCGACTAGCGGGAGGCTACAATGAGCAGTTCTTC. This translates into CASSYRLAGGYNEQFF.